A single sample is the source of the 5 T cell receptor beta chains below, sequenced in a study of pediatric ulcerative colitis. Assay: immunoSEQ multiplex PCR; the TCRdb copy retains only in-frame clones and omits some. The sample contains about 64,000 clones, less than 90% of which appear only once. What was sequenced was blood. The receptors derive from a boy younger than 18 with severe ulcerative colitis.

The genes are TRBV9 and TRBJ2-1; D is undetermined. The CDR3 totals 11 residues. CDR1 is SGDLS, CDR2 YYNGEE, per germline. V was pared by 4 bases and J by 6 bases, with 5 bases between. CDR3 DNA sequence: TGTGCCAGCAGCTTGGGCAATGAGCAGTTCTTC. Translated, it gives CASSLGNEQFF.

The rearrangement links TRBV11-1 to TRBJ2-7; 10 bases line up with TRBD2. Germline CDR1 and CDR2: SGHAT and FQDESV (reference sequence). The V segment lost 1 base and the J segment 4 bases; nucleotides outside the gene matches: 4. The CDR3 is 15 amino acids. The CDR3: CASSLEASGGYEQYF. The CDR3 DNA sequence: TGTGCCAGCAGCTTAGAGGCTAGCGGGGGTTACGAGCAGTACTTC.

The chain is built from TRBV10-1 and TRBJ2-1; 9 nucleotides match TRBD1. J lost 1 base, V lost 6 bases, and 7 bases had no gene match. Germline V gives CDR1 WNHNN, CDR2 SYGVQD (reference sequence). The CDR3 is 16 residues long. The CDR3 loop reads CASRGQGGDSYNEQFF. The CDR3 nucleotides are TGCGCCAGCAGGGGACAGGGAGGCGATTCCTACAATGAGCAGTTCTTC.

V and J are TRBV11-2 and TRBJ2-3; D unresolved. This CDR3 region has 17 residues. The V end was cut by 2 bases, the J end by 2 bases, with 17 bases between. Germline assignment: CDR1 SGHAT and CDR2 FQNNGV. CDR3 protein: CASSLFTSPVTTDTQYF. The CDR3 DNA is TGTGCCAGCAGCTTATTTACCTCCCCGGTAACCACAGATACGCAGTATTTT.

This clone came up once. This chain links TRBV19 with TRBJ1-2, with 11 bases aligning to TRBD1. This CDR3 region has 16 residues. V lost 7 bases, J lost 4 bases, and 11 bases stayed unmatched. Germline CDR1 reads LNHDA; CDR2 reads SQIVND (reference sequence). CDR3 bases: TGTGCCAGTACAGGACAGGGGGCCCCTTACACCTATGGCTACACCTTC. Residues: CASTGQGAPYTYGYTF.